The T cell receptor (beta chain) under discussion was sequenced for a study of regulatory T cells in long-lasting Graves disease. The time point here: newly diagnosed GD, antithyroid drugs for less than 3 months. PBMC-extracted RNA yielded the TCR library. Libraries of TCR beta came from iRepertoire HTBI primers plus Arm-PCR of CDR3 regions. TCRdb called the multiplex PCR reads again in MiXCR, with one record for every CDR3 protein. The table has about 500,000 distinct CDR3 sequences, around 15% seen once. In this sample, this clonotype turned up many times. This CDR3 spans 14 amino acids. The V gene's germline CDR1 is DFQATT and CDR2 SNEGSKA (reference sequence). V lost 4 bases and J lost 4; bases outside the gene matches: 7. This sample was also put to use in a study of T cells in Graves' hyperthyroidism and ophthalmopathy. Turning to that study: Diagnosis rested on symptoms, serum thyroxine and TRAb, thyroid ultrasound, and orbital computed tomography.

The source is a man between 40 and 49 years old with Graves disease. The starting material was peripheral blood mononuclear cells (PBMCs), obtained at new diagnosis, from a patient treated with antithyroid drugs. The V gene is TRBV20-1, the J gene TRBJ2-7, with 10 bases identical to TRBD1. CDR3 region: CSANTPGQGYEQYF. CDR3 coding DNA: TGCAGTGCTAACACCCCGGGACAGGGGTACGAGCAGTACTTC.